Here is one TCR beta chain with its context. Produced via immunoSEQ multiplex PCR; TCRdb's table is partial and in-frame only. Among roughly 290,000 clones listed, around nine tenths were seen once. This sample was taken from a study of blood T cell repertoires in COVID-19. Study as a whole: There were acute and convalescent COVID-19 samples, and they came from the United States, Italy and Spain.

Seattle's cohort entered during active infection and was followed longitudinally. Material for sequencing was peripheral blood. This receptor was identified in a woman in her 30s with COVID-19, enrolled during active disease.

CDR3 protein: CAWARQANYGYTF. The CDR3 DNA reads as TGTGCCTGGGCCAGACAGGCAAACTATGGCTACACCTTC. The V and J genes are TRBV30 and TRBJ1-2, with D possibly matching TRBD1 (6 bases). The CDR3 is 13 residues long. Germline V gives CDR1 GTSNPN, CDR2 SVGIG (reference sequence). Trimming shortened V by 5 bases and J by 2 bases, and 12 bases separated the two germline ends.